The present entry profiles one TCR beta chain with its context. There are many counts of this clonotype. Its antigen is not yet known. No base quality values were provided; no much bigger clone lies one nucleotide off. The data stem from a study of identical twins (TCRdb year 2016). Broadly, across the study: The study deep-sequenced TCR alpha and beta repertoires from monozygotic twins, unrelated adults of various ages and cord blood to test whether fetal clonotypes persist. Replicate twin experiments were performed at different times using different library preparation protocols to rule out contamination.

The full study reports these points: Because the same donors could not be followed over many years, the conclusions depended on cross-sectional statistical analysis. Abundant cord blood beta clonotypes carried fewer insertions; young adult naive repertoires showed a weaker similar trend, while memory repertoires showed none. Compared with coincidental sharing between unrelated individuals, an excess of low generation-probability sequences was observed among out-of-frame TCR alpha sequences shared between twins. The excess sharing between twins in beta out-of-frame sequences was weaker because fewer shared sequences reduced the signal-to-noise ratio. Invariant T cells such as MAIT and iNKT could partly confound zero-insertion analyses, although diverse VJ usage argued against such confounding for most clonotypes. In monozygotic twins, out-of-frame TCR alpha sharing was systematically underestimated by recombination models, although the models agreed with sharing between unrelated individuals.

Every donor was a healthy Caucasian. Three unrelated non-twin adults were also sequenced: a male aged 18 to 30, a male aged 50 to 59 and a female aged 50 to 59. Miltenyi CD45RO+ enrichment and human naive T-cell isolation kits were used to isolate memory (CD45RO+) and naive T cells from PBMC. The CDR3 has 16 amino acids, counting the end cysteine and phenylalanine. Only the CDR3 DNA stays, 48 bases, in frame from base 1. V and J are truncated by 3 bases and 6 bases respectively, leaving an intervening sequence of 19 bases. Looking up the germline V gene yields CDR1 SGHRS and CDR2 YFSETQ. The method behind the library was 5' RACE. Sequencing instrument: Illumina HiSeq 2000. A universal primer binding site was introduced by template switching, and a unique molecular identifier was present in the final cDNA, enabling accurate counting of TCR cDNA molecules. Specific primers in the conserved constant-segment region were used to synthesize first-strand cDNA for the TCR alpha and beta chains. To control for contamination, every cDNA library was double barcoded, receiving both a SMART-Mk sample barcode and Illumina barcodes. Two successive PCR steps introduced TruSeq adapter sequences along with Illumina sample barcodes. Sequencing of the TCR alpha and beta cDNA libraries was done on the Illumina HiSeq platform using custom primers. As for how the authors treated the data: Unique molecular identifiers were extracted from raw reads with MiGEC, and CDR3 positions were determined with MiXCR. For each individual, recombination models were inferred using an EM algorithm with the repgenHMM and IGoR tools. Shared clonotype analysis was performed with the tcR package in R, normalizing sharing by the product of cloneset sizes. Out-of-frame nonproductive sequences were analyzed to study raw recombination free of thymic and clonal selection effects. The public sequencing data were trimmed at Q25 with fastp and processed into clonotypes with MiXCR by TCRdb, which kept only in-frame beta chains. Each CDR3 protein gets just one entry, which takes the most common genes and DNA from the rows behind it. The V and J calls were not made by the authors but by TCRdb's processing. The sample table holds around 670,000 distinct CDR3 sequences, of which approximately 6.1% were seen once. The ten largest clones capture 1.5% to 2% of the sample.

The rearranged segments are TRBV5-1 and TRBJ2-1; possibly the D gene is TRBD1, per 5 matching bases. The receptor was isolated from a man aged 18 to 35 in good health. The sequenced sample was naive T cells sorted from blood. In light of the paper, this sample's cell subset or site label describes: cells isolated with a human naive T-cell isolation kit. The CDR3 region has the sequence CASSYSQAPYLNEQFF. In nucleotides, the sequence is TGCGCCAGCAGCTATTCACAGGCCCCATACCTCAATGAGCAGTTCTTC.